This T cell receptor beta chain originates from a study of neurological immune-mediated disorders. Volunteers at a blood bank in Maryland, USA, were the healthy controls. The T cells used for sorted libraries numbered about a million, either CD4+ or CD8+. Each CDR3 protein is one row after TCRdb ran MiXCR on the 5' RACE reads. Found here are some 30,000 distinct CDR3 sequences, less than 6% of them singletons; the top ten hold roughly 2%. There are many counts of this clonotype. The sample was CD4+ T cells from blood. The receptor comes from a woman in her 50s in good health.

CDR3 protein: CASSQDGDSQPQHF. In DNA form, the CDR3 reads TGTGCCAGCAGCCAAGACGGGGACTCTCAGCCCCAGCATTTT. The chain carries TRBV3-1 and TRBJ1-5; D is possibly TRBD1 (5 bases). Trimming removed 0 bases from V and 6 bases from J, with 9 bases in between. Germline lookup yields CDR1 LGHDT and CDR2 YNNKEL (reference sequence). The CDR3 contains 14 residues.